One TCR beta chain is described in this entry. At one end the junction does not follow the germline gene, possibly because of a read error. This sample is part of a study of cytotoxic CD8 clonotypes in ibrutinib-treated CLL. Using immunoSEQ multiplex PCR, the repertoire was profiled, and TCRdb retains in-frame clones only, with some absent. The data show nearly 100,000 clones, almost 80% seen once. This TCR was recovered from a human donor with chronic lymphocytic leukemia. The sample was PBMCs, taken after 12 months of ibrutinib treatment.

CDR3 protein: CASSSETATQYF. CDR3 nucleotides: TGTGCCAGCAGTTCAGAGACAGCTACGCAGTATTTT. The chain combines TRBV28 with TRBJ2-3; weak D call: TRBD1 (5 bases). This CDR3 is 12 amino acids long. Per germline, CDR1 MDHEN and CDR2 SYDVKM.